The clone carrying this T cell receptor (beta chain) has a handful of counts. CDR1 and CDR2 (germline): SEHNR, FQNEAQ (reference sequence). The CDR3 covers 14 residues. V was pared by 4 bases and J by 5 bases, with 14 bases between. From 400 to 500 ng total RNA, TCR beta cDNA was generated with a primer in the constant region. A slightly modified ARM-PCR protocol with three nested multiplex PCR rounds produced these TCR beta libraries. Primers for the first two PCR rounds were TRBV1-TRBV30 forward primers and a C-beta reverse primer (about 9 cycles per round). TCRdb processed the multiplex PCR reads anew with MiXCR; each CDR3 protein has one entry. The table records about 200,000 distinct CDR3 sequences, less than 75% of them present only once. Blood RNA was derived from unsorted whole blood, and germline DNA was extracted too. The data were obtained in a study of tumor-infiltrating lymphocytes in primary liver carcinoma.

Sequencing used peripheral blood. The source of this sequence is a woman aged 55-75 years with primary liver carcinoma and hepatitis B virus infection. This rearrangement joins TRBV7-9 to TRBJ2-5, with D possibly being TRBD2 (6 bases). The CDR3 DNA reads TGTGCCAGCAGCTCCCCGGAGGGTCGGGAGACCCAGTACTTC. Translating gives CASSSPEGRETQYF.